This T cell receptor beta chain was retrieved from a study of spatial heterogeneity in lung cancer. Study-level background: Those follow-up PBMC samples that were available underwent sequencing, at a median interval of about 2 years following resection. Sequencing consistently turned up more beta-chain sequences than alpha-chain sequences. Whole-study results and caveats: TCRs found ubiquitously expanded in tumor appeared in blood more at resection than at follow-up.

This clonotype was detected ten times or more. Its antigen remains unidentified. The time point is: blood at routine non-recurrence follow-up after resection. The input material, whole RNA from tumor, nontumor lung or frozen PBMC, was sequenced unsorted. The CDR3 has 13 residues. V shed 3 bases and J 7 bases; nucleotides not matched to a gene: 4. Germline V CDR1 and CDR2: SGDLS, YYNGEE. On each TCR cDNA molecule, a unique molecular identifier was present. MiXCR was run by TCRdb on the 5' RACE reads, yielding one entry per CDR3 protein. The sample lists 25,000 or so distinct CDR3 sequences, around 6% occurring once.

This chain uses TRBV9 with TRBJ1-2; 9 bases are shared with TRBD1. The sequence was collected from a male donor with early-stage non-small cell lung cancer. Specimen: PBMCs, collected at follow-up. CDR3 protein: CASSAQGAGGYTF. The CDR3 coding sequence is TGTGCCAGCAGCGCACAGGGGGCTGGTGGCTACACCTTC. Complete variable domain (other parts from reference TRBV9 and TRBJ1-2): DSGVTQTPKHLITATGQRVTLRCSPRSGDLSVYWYQQSLDQGLQFLIQYYNGEERAKGNILERFSAQQFPDLHSELNLSSLELGDSALYFCASSAQGAGGYTFGSGTRLTVV.